These 17 T cell receptor beta chains share one sample of origin, sequenced in a study of cytomegalovirus exposure and HLA in healthy donors. Primers: 60 Vbeta forward and 13 Jbeta reverse. The assay was immunoSEQ multiplex PCR, and TCRdb's table has in-frame clones only and misses some. The sample contains 60,000 to 70,000 clones, less than 70% of which appear only once. Sequences were obtained from PBMCs. Source of these receptors: a woman aged 45-59 years in good health and CMV-seronegative.

This chain joins TRBV19 and TRBJ1-5; the D is unclear. With 7 bases removed from V and 0 bases from J, the gap between germline ends came to 16 bases. CDR1 is LNHDA and CDR2 is SQIVND in the germline V gene (reference sequence). The CDR3 is made up of 16 amino acids. The CDR3 bases are TGTGCCAGTACCTTTCGAGTGGAGAATAGCAATCAGCCCCAGCATTTT. The encoded protein is CASTFRVENSNQPQHF.

V is TRBV7-8 and J is TRBJ2-7; D unclear. The V end lost 1 base, the J end lost 0 bases, and 7 bases lay between the germline ends. Germline loops: CDR1 SGHVS, CDR2 FQNEAQ. The CDR3 consists of 14 residues. CDR3 in amino acids: CASSLGADSYEQYF. In DNA, the CDR3 is TGTGCCAGCAGCTTAGGGGCAGACTCCTACGAGCAGTACTTC. Based on the CDR3 plus reference TRBV7-8 and TRBJ2-7, the full variable domain is GAGVSQSPRYKVAKRGQDVALRCDPISGHVSLFWYQQALGQGPEFLTYFQNEAQLDKSGLPSDRFFAERPEGSVSTLKIQRTQQEDSAVYLCASSLGADSYEQYFGPGTRLTVT.

The chain joins TRBV2 to TRBJ2-2; the D gene is possibly TRBD1 (5 bases). Germline V gene sequence: CDR1 SNHLY, CDR2 FYNNEI. The CDR3 is made up of 15 amino acids. The V end was cut by 5 bases, the J end by 4 bases, with 14 bases between. The CDR3 region has the DNA TGTGCCAGCAGTTACCTTCCAGGGTCCACCGGGGAGCTGTTTTTT. Residues: CASSYLPGSTGELFF.

V usage is TRBV7-9 and J usage is TRBJ2-5; 8 bases align to TRBD2. This CDR3 region has 15 residues. Germline CDR1 SEHNR, CDR2 FQNEAQ (reference sequence). The trim removed 5 bases at V and 3 bases at J, leaving 8 bases unmatched. The CDR3 sequence: CASSEGLGGEETQYF. The CDR3 bases are TGTGCCAGCAGCGAGGGACTCGGGGGGGAAGAGACCCAGTACTTC.

This clone showed up just a few times. The chain recombines TRBV5-1 with TRBJ2-2; TRBD2 matches 10 bases. Germline V gives CDR1 SGHRS, CDR2 YFSETQ. With V trimmed by 5 bases and J by 3 bases, 4 bases remained unmatched. There are 15 residues in the CDR3. CDR3 protein: CASSFLAGDTGELFF. The CDR3 coding sequence is TGCGCCAGCAGTTTTCTAGCGGGAGACACCGGGGAGCTGTTTTTT.

This CDR3 reads CASSLVGTSVYEQYF. The CDR3 nucleotides read TGTGCCAGCAGCTTAGTGGGGACTAGCGTCTACGAGCAGTACTTC. The chain is built from TRBV7-2 and TRBJ2-7; 10 nucleotides line up with TRBD2. Per germline, CDR1 SGHTA and CDR2 FQGNSA. This CDR3 region has 15 residues. J lost 3 bases, V lost 1 base, and 3 bases had no gene match.

Only a few counts were recorded for this clone. Other nucleotide sequences in the sample specify the same CDR3. V usage is TRBV7-2 and J usage is TRBJ2-5; the D is unclear. The germline V gene encodes CDR1 SGHTA and CDR2 FQGNSA. V lost 2 bases and J lost 1, with 2 bases in between. The CDR3 is 12 amino acids. The CDR3 DNA is TGTGCCAGCAGCTTACTCCAAGAGACCCAGTACTTC. Amino acid sequence: CASSLLQETQYF.

This clone appeared a few times. The junction departs from the called germline gene at one end, perhaps through a read error. The rearrangement joins TRBV4-3 to TRBJ1-2; 11 bases match TRBD1. The CDR3 covers 19 residues. The germline gives CDR1 LGHNA, CDR2 YSLEER. The chain's CDR3 is CASIQGVSRTGGGLAGYTF. The CDR3 coding sequence is TGCGCCAGCATCCAAGGAGTTAGTAGGACAGGGGGCGGTTTAGCTGGCTACACCTTC.

The chain employs TRBV25-1 and TRBJ2-7; TRBD1 might be the D (5 bases). The V end lost 5 bases, the J end lost 3 bases, and 14 bases lay between the germline ends. CDR3 length: 14 amino acids. Germline CDR1 and CDR2: MGHDK and SYGVNS. CDR3 in DNA: TGTGCCAGCAGTATTCAGGGCGCAGACTACGAGCAGTACTTC. As protein: CASSIQGADYEQYF.

The chain combines TRBV7-2 with TRBJ2-1, with a possible D match to TRBD2 (5 bases). The V gene's germline CDR1 is SGHTA and CDR2 FQGNSA. Trimming removed 7 bases from V and 0 bases from J, with 10 bases in between. The CDR3 is made up of 14 amino acids. The DNA for the CDR3 is TGTGCCAGCACAGCGGAGATCTCCTACAATGAGCAGTTCTTC. This encodes CASTAEISYNEQFF. Supplemented by reference TRBV7-2 and TRBJ2-1, the full variable domain reads GAGVSQSPSNKVTEKGKDVELRCDPISGHTALYWYRQSLGQGLEFLIYFQGNSAPDKSGLPSDRFSAERTGGSVSTLTIQRTQQEDSAVYLCASTAEISYNEQFFGPGTRLTVL.

The chain recombines TRBV18 with TRBJ2-3; D is undetermined. The CDR3 runs 15 residues. V was cut by 0 bases and J by 0 bases, with 7 bases left in between. Germline assignment: CDR1 KGHSH and CDR2 LQKENI. The CDR3 DNA sequence: TGTGCCAGCTCACCACCGAGCTCTAGCACAGATACGCAGTATTTT. It is translated as CASSPPSSSTDTQYF. Together with reference TRBV18 and TRBJ2-3, the CDR3 gives the full variable domain: NAGVMQNPRHLVRRRGQEARLRCSPMKGHSHVYWYRQLPEEGLKFMVYLQKENIIDESGMPKERFSAEFPKEGPSILRIQQVVRGDSAAYFCASSPPSSSTDTQYFGPGTRLTVL.

The chain is built from TRBV20-1 and TRBJ2-3; a possible D gene is TRBD1 (6 bases). The CDR3 is made up of 11 amino acids. In germline, CDR1 is DFQATT, CDR2 SNEGSKA (reference sequence). The CDR3 loop is CSNRRGDTQYF. Here the CDR3 DNA reads TGCAGCAACCGTAGGGGGGATACGCAGTATTTT.

This chain connects TRBV7-2 to TRBJ2-7, with D possibly being TRBD2 (5 bases). The CDR3 spans 13 residues. The V end was cut by 2 bases, the J end by 4 bases, with 9 bases between. Germline CDR1 reads SGHTA; CDR2 reads FQGNSA. The CDR3 spells CASSLSWEYEQYF. The CDR3, as DNA: TGTGCCAGCAGCTTAAGTTGGGAGTACGAGCAGTACTTC.

The chain has TRBV28 and TRBJ1-5; D possibly corresponds to TRBD1 (5 bases). V lost 5 bases, J lost 6 bases, and 14 bases lay in between. The CDR3 loop spans 14 amino acids. CDR1 is MDHEN, CDR2 SYDVKM, per germline. The DNA for the CDR3 is TGTGCCAGCAGTCCGCAATCGGGGGGTCAGCCCCAGCATTTT. Protein: CASSPQSGGQPQHF.

The V call is TRBV4-2, the J call TRBJ1-5, with 9 bases aligning to TRBD1. Germline CDR1 is LGHNA and CDR2 is YNFKEQ. The V gene end was trimmed by 4 bases and the J gene end by 2 bases; junction bases not matched to a gene: 6. The CDR3 spans 16 residues. CDR3 nucleotide sequence: TGTGCCAGCAGCCTTACTACAGGGGGCGGCAATCAGCCCCAGCATTTT. It encodes CASSLTTGGGNQPQHF.

CDR3 nucleotides: TGTGCCAGCAGCATGACAGGGCGGACCTACAATGAGCAGTTCTTC. Protein: CASSMTGRTYNEQFF. The chain has TRBV7-9 and TRBJ2-1; 7 nucleotides agree with TRBD1. Germline V gene lookup returns CDR1 SEHNR and CDR2 FQNEAQ (reference sequence). Trimming cost V 5 bases and J 2 bases; bases outside gene matches: 6. This CDR3 spans 15 amino acids.

This chain joins TRBV20-1 and TRBJ2-7; D is unresolved. V was clipped by 0 bases and J by 9 bases, with 9 bases between them. The CDR3 contains 11 residues. Germline loops: CDR1 DFQATT, CDR2 SNEGSKA (reference sequence). Here the CDR3 reads CSARDNSGQYF. The CDR3 DNA reads TGCAGTGCTAGAGATAATTCGGGGCAGTACTTC.